This T cell receptor (beta chain) was sequenced in a study of shared clonotypes between healthy human individuals. The CDR3 spans 14 residues. The V segment lost 4 bases and the J segment 9 bases; nucleotides outside the gene matches: 3. Germline V gene lookup returns CDR1 LNHDA and CDR2 SQIVND (reference sequence). Each subset's genomic DNA was split evenly across several immunoSEQ plates. TCRdb's copy holds only in-frame clones and misses some; the assay was immunoSEQ multiplex PCR. Of about 1.5 million clones listed, roughly 96% are singletons. Sequenced: naive CD4+ T cells sorted from blood. Subset denoted: CD45RA+ positively selected. The clonotype was recovered from a man aged 25 to 45 in good health. V usage is TRBV19 and J usage is TRBJ2-1, with 13 bases identical to TRBD2. The CDR3 coding sequence is TGTGCCAGTAGTACACTAGCGGGAGGGACTGAGCAGTTCTTC. This translates into CASSTLAGGTEQFF.